The rows below give T cell receptor beta chains drawn from one sample of a study of CXCR3-negative and CXCR3-positive naive CD8 T cells. From the 5' RACE reads, TCRdb lists one entry per CDR3 protein and no DNA. Its table lists 100,000 to 150,000 distinct CDR3 sequences. The sample comprised naive CXCR3- CD8+ T cells from blood. The receptor set was obtained from a human donor in good health. Some clones in this sample may be carry-over from other donors' samples. Each CDR3 is given with its conserved first and last residue.

J gene: TRBJ1-1
V gene: TRBV14
CDR3 protein: CASSQDWGSSGNTEAFF

J gene: TRBJ1-2
V gene: TRBV29-1
CDR3 protein: CSVEEGIYGYTF

J gene: TRBJ2-4
V gene: TRBV29-1
CDR3 protein: CSVIAGAGIQYF

J gene: TRBJ2-1
V gene: TRBV7-3
CDR3 protein: CASSLSPGTGPIQLNNEQFF

J gene: TRBJ1-3
V gene: TRBV5-4
CDR3 protein: CASTSDGSGNTIYF

J gene: TRBJ1-1
V gene: TRBV7-3
CDR3 protein: CASSLSPGGNTEAFF

J gene: TRBJ2-7
V gene: TRBV7-2
CDR3 protein: CASSLSGTGRYEQYF

J gene: TRBJ2-2
V gene: TRBV25-1
CDR3 protein: CASSESGGTGELFF

J gene: TRBJ2-1
V gene: TRBV12-3/TRBV12-4
CDR3 protein: CASSHTQGYNEQFF

J gene: TRBJ2-1
V gene: TRBV28
CDR3 protein: CASSLIGALNEKFF

J gene: TRBJ2-3
V gene: TRBV29-1
CDR3 protein: CSVDGQLSTDTQYF

J gene: TRBJ2-1
V gene: TRBV6-4
CDR3 protein: CARRQELDNEQFF

J gene: TRBJ2-1
V gene: TRBV27
CDR3 protein: CASSFQGNNEQFF

J gene: TRBJ1-2
V gene: TRBV25-1
CDR3 protein: CASSESTGQLANYGYTF

J gene: TRBJ1-2
V gene: TRBV29-1
CDR3 protein: CSVDPREPWYGYTF

J gene: TRBJ2-7
V gene: TRBV5-5
CDR3 protein: CASSLGQGFPEQYF

J gene: TRBJ2-5
V gene: TRBV5-6
CDR3 protein: CASSLGGVDETQYF

J gene: TRBJ2-7
V gene: TRBV11-1
CDR3 protein: CASSLRDFYEQYF

J gene: TRBJ2-2
V gene: TRBV29-1
CDR3 protein: CSATLQNTGELFF

J gene: TRBJ1-3
V gene: TRBV7-2
CDR3 protein: CASSVWTGSSGNTIYF

J gene: TRBJ1-4
V gene: TRBV28
CDR3 protein: CASSPGTGEKLFF

J gene: TRBJ2-7
V gene: TRBV29-1
CDR3 protein: CSVLHPTGLYEQYF

J gene: TRBJ1-2
V gene: TRBV6-4
CDR3 protein: CASSDSTGGGYTF

J gene: TRBJ2-7
V gene: TRBV29-1
CDR3 protein: CSGGGGGTYEQYF

J gene: TRBJ1-1
V gene: TRBV5-5
CDR3 protein: CASSGTGYEAFF

J gene: TRBJ2-7
V gene: TRBV4-3
CDR3 protein: CASSQKAGALSYEQYF

J gene: TRBJ2-5
V gene: TRBV12-3/TRBV12-4
CDR3 protein: CASSFPGQTAQETQYF

J gene: TRBJ2-5
V gene: TRBV27
CDR3 protein: CASSWGLAGDPRRETQYF

J gene: TRBJ2-1
V gene: TRBV4-3
CDR3 protein: CASSQGRGAVNEQFF

J gene: TRBJ2-3
V gene: TRBV7-6
CDR3 protein: CASSLALQREGTDRQYF

J gene: TRBJ2-3
V gene: TRBV23-1
CDR3 protein: CASSYRPLRSGTGGRTQYF

J gene: TRBJ1-2
V gene: TRBV28
CDR3 protein: CASSPRHEGGDDYGYTF

J gene: TRBJ2-1
V gene: TRBV28
CDR3 protein: CASSLRRAGVVYNEQFF

J gene: TRBJ2-5
V gene: TRBV7-8
CDR3 protein: CASSSRTSYLQETQYF

J gene: TRBJ2-2
V gene: TRBV9
CDR3 protein: CASSLAVRDTGELFF